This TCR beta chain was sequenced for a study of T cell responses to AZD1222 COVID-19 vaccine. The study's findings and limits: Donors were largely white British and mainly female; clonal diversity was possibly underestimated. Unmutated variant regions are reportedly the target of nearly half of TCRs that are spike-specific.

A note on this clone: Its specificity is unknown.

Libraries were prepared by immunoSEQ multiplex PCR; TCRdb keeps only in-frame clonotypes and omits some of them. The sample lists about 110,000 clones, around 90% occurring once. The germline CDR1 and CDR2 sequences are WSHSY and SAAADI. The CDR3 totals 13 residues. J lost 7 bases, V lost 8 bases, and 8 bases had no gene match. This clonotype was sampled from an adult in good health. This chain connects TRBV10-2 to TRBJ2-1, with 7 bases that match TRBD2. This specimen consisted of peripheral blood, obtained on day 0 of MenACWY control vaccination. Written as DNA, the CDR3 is TGCGCCAGCTCACGGGGGGAGAAAAATGAGCAGTTCTTC. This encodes CASSRGEKNEQFF.